The 9 T cell receptor beta chains in this list originate from one sample, sequenced in a study of cytomegalovirus exposure and HLA in healthy donors. The primer mix had 60 Vbeta and 13 Jbeta primers. Only in-frame clones appear in the TCRdb table, and some are missing; sequencing was by immunoSEQ multiplex PCR. Found here are approximately 160,000 clones, about 64% of them singletons; the top ten hold around 2.9%. Sequencing input: PBMCs. The receptors were gathered from a woman aged 25 to 45 in good health and CMV-seropositive.

The V call is TRBV9, the J call TRBJ2-1; 8 bases are a match to TRBD1. Trimming removed 0 bases from V and 5 bases from J; junction bases left unmatched: 7. CDR1 and CDR2 (germline): SGDLS, YYNGEE. This CDR3 is 16 amino acids long. CDR3 bases: TGTGCCAGCAGCGTAGAAAGACAGGGGTTAGACAATGAGCAGTTCTTC. It yields the protein CASSVERQGLDNEQFF.

This clone was detected a few times. Other DNA sequences from this sample encode an identical CDR3 as well. The chain has TRBV28 and TRBJ1-6; D not resolved. Trimming removed 3 bases at V and 5 bases at J, with 11 bases between. The CDR3 has 15 residues. CDR1 is MDHEN, CDR2 SYDVKM, per germline. The CDR3 loop reads CASSFLGSNNSPLHF. CDR3 sequence (DNA): TGTGCCAGCAGTTTCTTGGGTAGCAATAATTCACCCCTCCACTTT.

This sequence joins TRBV29-1 and TRBJ2-5, with D uncertain. V was cut by 2 bases and J by 9 bases, with 10 bases left in between. Germline values: CDR1 SQVTM, CDR2 ANQGSEA. The CDR3 consists of 11 residues. CDR3 in amino acids: CSVEPESAQYF. For the CDR3, the DNA is TGCAGCGTTGAACCTGAGTCGGCCCAGTACTTC.

V usage is TRBV15 and J usage is TRBJ2-7; D is unclear. With 6 bases removed from V and 2 bases from J, the gap between germline ends came to 11 bases. This CDR3 has 13 residues. Germline values: CDR1 LNHNV, CDR2 YYDKDF (reference sequence). CDR3: CATSPPGAYEQYF. In DNA form, the CDR3 reads TGTGCCACCAGTCCCCCCGGAGCCTACGAGCAGTACTTC.

This clone was seen more than once but under ten times. V is TRBV7-6 and J is TRBJ1-4; the match to TRBD1 covers 9 bases. CDR1 is SGHVS, CDR2 FNYEAQ, per germline. With V trimmed by 1 base and J by 10 bases, 10 bases remained unmatched. The CDR3 runs 16 residues. The CDR3 here is CASSLDHTGTGLKLFF. In DNA, the CDR3 is TGTGCCAGCAGCTTAGACCACACCGGGACAGGGCTAAAACTGTTTTTT. Full variable domain (missing parts from reference TRBV7-6 and TRBJ1-4): GAGVSQSPRYKVTKRGQDVALRCDPISGHVSLYWYRQALGQGPEFLTYFNYEAQQDKSGLPNDRFSAERPEGSISTLTIQRTEQRDSAMYRCASSLDHTGTGLKLFFGSGTQLSVL.

The chain combines TRBV6-6 with TRBJ2-5; the match to TRBD2 covers 9 bases. The trim removed 8 bases at V and 4 bases at J, leaving 11 bases unmatched. The CDR3 totals 15 residues. Germline assignment: CDR1 MNHNY and CDR2 SVGAGI (reference sequence). The CDR3 DNA reads as TGTGCCAGCGGGGATGTAGCGGGAGTCATAGAGACCCAGTACTTC. It translates to CASGDVAGVIETQYF.

The V gene is TRBV27, the J gene TRBJ2-7; 8 bases map to TRBD1. CDR1 and CDR2 from the germline V gene are MNHEY and SMNVEV (reference sequence). After removal of 4 bases from V and 6 bases from J, the junction contained 8 bases not matched to a gene. This CDR3 contains 14 residues. The CDR3 is CASSYPGQGSEQYF. In DNA form, the CDR3 reads TGTGCCAGCAGTTACCCCGGACAGGGTAGCGAGCAGTACTTC.

CDR3 nucleotides: TGTGCCAGCAGTTCGACAGGGGGGAATAGAGCTGAAGCTTTCTTT. Translating it yields CASSSTGGNRAEAFF. The rearrangement joins TRBV6-5 to TRBJ1-1, with TRBD1 identical over 9 bases. CDR1 is MNHEY and CDR2 is SVGAGI in the germline V gene. The CDR3 totals 15 residues. The V and J ends lost 4 bases and 6 bases, in that order; junction bases with no gene match: 9.

This clone was seen once. V usage is TRBV5-1 and J usage is TRBJ1-4; D perhaps matches TRBD1 (6 bases). This CDR3 has 14 amino acids. The ends were cut back, 4 bases at V and 8 bases at J, with 15 bases in the middle. The germline V gene has CDR1 SGHRS and CDR2 YFSETQ. The CDR3 reads CASSPRQVEEKLFF. CDR3 nucleotide sequence: TGCGCCAGCAGCCCCCGACAGGTGGAGGAAAAACTGTTTTTT.